The T cell receptor (beta chain) under discussion was sequenced for a study of blood T cell repertoires in COVID-19. This table comes from immunoSEQ multiplex PCR, and its TCRdb copy is limited to in-frame clones, with some not included. The data show fewer than 400,000 clones, roughly 86% seen once. Germline V gives CDR1 MNHEY, CDR2 SVGAGI. There are 14 residues in the CDR3. Trimming cost V 2 bases and J 5 bases; bases outside gene matches: 5. The specimen sequenced was PBMCs or T cells enriched from blood (not recorded which). This rearrangement joins TRBV6-5 to TRBJ1-2; 7 nucleotides match TRBD1. This clonotype originated in a woman in her thirties who had recovered from COVID-19. The CDR3 loop reads CASSYEGTAYGYTF. As DNA, the CDR3 is TGTGCCAGCAGTTACGAGGGGACAGCTTATGGCTACACCTTC.